The 19 T cell receptor beta chains below were found in one sample sequenced in a study of CD8 T cells in ankylosing spondylitis. Each CDR3 protein is one row after TCRdb ran MiXCR on the 5' RACE reads. Seen here are approximately 250,000 distinct CDR3 sequences, more than 20% observed once, and the top ten hold roughly 0.6%. The sample was blood, either unsorted or a sorted T cell fraction (not recorded which). These receptors were collected from a male donor with ankylosing spondylitis or in good health (not recorded which).

This clonotype was seen repeatedly, ten times or more. The chain joins TRBV2 to TRBJ2-2, with D perhaps TRBD2 (5 bases). The V end was cut by 6 bases, the J end by 10 bases, with 12 bases between. The CDR3 extends over 12 amino acids. The germline V gene has CDR1 SNHLY and CDR2 FYNNEI. This chain's CDR3 is CASRGDSSELFF. The CDR3 DNA follows: TGTGCCAGCAGGGGAGACTCCTCGGAGCTGTTTTTT.

This clonotype was detected a few times. The rearrangement links TRBV7-6 to TRBJ2-7; the match to TRBD1 covers 10 bases. V shed 1 base, J shed 4 bases, and the junction held 4 bases outside the gene matches. The germline gives CDR1 SGHVS, CDR2 FNYEAQ. The CDR3 covers 15 residues. As DNA, the CDR3 is TGTGCCAGCAGCTTAGGCGGGACAGGGGTATACGAGCAGTACTTC. It codes for CASSLGGTGVYEQYF.

This clonotype was detected a few times. This chain links TRBV20-1 with TRBJ2-5; D not resolved. V lost 2 bases and J lost 4, with 17 bases in between. The CDR3 consists of 15 residues. Germline CDR1 and CDR2: DFQATT and SNEGSKA (reference sequence). Written as DNA, the CDR3 is TGCAGTGCTAGACCTCTAGTTGATATTCGAGAGACCCAGTACTTC. Translation: CSARPLVDIRETQYF.

This clonotype was found many times. This chain connects TRBV4-1 to TRBJ2-5, with TRBD1 matching 7 bases. Losses at the gene ends were 2 bases for V and 2 bases for J; bases not matched to a gene: 5. The germline V gene encodes CDR1 MGHRA and CDR2 YSYEKL. There are 15 residues in the CDR3. The DNA for the CDR3 is TGCGCCAGCAGCCAATGGGGACAGACGCAAGAGACCCAGTACTTC. Translating it yields CASSQWGQTQETQYF.

The chain couples TRBV30 to TRBJ2-3; D unresolved. V lost 2 bases and J 4 bases, leaving 4 bases between the germline ends. This CDR3 spans 11 amino acids. Germline lookup yields CDR1 GTSNPN and CDR2 SVGIG (reference sequence). For the CDR3, the DNA is TGTGCCTGGAGTAGGGCAGATACGCAGTATTTT. Residues: CAWSRADTQYF.

The chain recombines TRBV6-2 or TRBV6-3 with TRBJ2-5; D possibly corresponds to TRBD2 (5 bases). The CDR3 extends over 12 amino acids. V was clipped by 6 bases and J by 7 bases, with 12 bases between them. Germline CDR1 is MNHEY and CDR2 is SVGEGT. This chain's CDR3 is CASSPAGVTQYF. CDR3 DNA sequence: TGTGCCAGCAGCCCGGCGGGTGTGACCCAGTACTTC.

This chain connects TRBV7-8 to TRBJ1-1; D remains ambiguous. The CDR3 is made up of 13 amino acids. The germline CDR1 and CDR2 sequences are SGHVS and FQNEAQ. Between the trimmed V and J ends, which lost 9 bases and 3 bases, there was a span of 14 bases. The chain's CDR3 is CARSPAADTEAFF. The CDR3 DNA is TGTGCCAGGAGCCCTGCGGCGGACACTGAAGCTTTCTTT. The variable domain in full, completed from reference TRBV7-8 and TRBJ1-1, reads GAGVSQSPRYKVAKRGQDVALRCDPISGHVSLFWYQQALGQGPEFLTYFQNEAQLDKSGLPSDRFFAERPEGSVSTLKIQRTQQEDSAVYLCARSPAADTEAFFGQGTRLTVV.

V usage is TRBV6-1 and J usage is TRBJ2-7; 7 nucleotides line up with TRBD1. Per the germline V gene, CDR1 is MNHNS and CDR2 is SASEGT. J gave up 2 bases and V 6 bases, and 7 bases lay outside the gene matches. The CDR3 loop spans 14 amino acids. CDR3 residues: CASSRAQGAYEQYF. CDR3 DNA sequence: TGTGCCAGCAGCCGAGCCCAGGGGGCCTACGAGCAGTACTTC.

This clonotype showed up many times. The chain has TRBV6-1 and TRBJ1-4, with 9 bases identical to TRBD1. This CDR3 is built from 15 residues. V lost 6 bases to trimming and J lost 2 bases; unmatched junction nucleotides: 4. Germline CDR1 MNHNS, CDR2 SASEGT. CDR3 bases: TGTGCCAGCAGCGACAGGGGGGTTACTAATGAAAAACTGTTTTTT. This encodes CASSDRGVTNEKLFF.

This clonotype has more than one count but fewer than ten. The V and J genes are TRBV5-1 and TRBJ2-1; 9 bases align to TRBD1. This CDR3 region has 13 residues. CDR1 is SGHRS, CDR2 YFSETQ, per germline. With V trimmed by 7 bases and J by 7 bases, 6 bases remained unmatched. CDR3 in DNA: TGCGCCAGCCACAGGGGGCCAGGAAATGAGCAGTTCTTC. Protein sequence: CASHRGPGNEQFF.

This clonotype was seen more than once but under ten times. The chain has TRBV20-1 and TRBJ2-7; 9 bases agree with TRBD1. The J segment lost 0 bases and the V segment lost 3 bases, leaving 3 bases of the junction unmatched. CDR3 size: 14 residues. Germline assignment: CDR1 DFQATT and CDR2 SNEGSKA (reference sequence). The chain's CDR3 is CSARGTGSSYEQYF. CDR3 sequence (DNA): TGCAGTGCTAGGGGGACAGGGAGCTCCTACGAGCAGTACTTC.

The table lists this clonotype with a count of one. The chain combines TRBV2 with TRBJ2-5; TRBD2 matches 7 bases. Germline CDR1 is SNHLY and CDR2 is FYNNEI. The CDR3 has 14 amino acids. After removal of 5 bases from V and 9 bases from J, the junction contained 12 bases not matched to a gene. CDR3 region: CASSRLAGAESQYF. The CDR3 DNA reads as TGTGCCAGCAGTAGACTAGCCGGGGCGGAGTCCCAGTACTTC. Based on the CDR3 plus reference TRBV2 and TRBJ2-5, the full variable domain is EPEVTQTPSHQVTQMGQEVILRCVPISNHLYFYWYRQILGQKVEFLVSFYNNEISEKSEIFDDQFSVERPDGSNFTLKIRSTKLEDSAMYFCASSRLAGAESQYFGPGTRLLVL.

Ten or more counts support this clonotype. The V gene is TRBV20-1, the J gene TRBJ2-7, with D perhaps matching TRBD2 (5 bases). This CDR3 is built from 15 residues. Trimming removed 6 bases at V and 0 bases at J, with 18 bases between. In germline, CDR1 is DFQATT, CDR2 SNEGSKA (reference sequence). CDR3 protein: CSAIPLTSGSYEQYF. The CDR3 region has the DNA TGCAGTGCCATCCCCTTGACCAGCGGCTCCTACGAGCAGTACTTC.

The sample holds many counts of this clonotype. The chain is built from TRBV15 and TRBJ1-5; D unresolved. V was trimmed by 0 bases and J by 5 bases, leaving 5 bases between them. CDR1 LNHNV and CDR2 YYDKDF come from the germline V gene (reference sequence). The CDR3 spans 13 residues. CDR3 DNA: TGTGCCACCAGCAGAGAAAGGGATCAGCCCCAGCATTTT. Encoded protein: CATSRERDQPQHF.

There are many counts of this clonotype. This chain joins TRBV11-2 and TRBJ1-1; TRBD1 might be the D (6 bases). Per germline, CDR1 SGHAT and CDR2 FQNNGV. The CDR3 spans 15 residues. V gave up 5 bases and J gave up 1 base, with 14 bases separating them. The CDR3 spells CASSRPRGGNTEAFF. In DNA, the CDR3 is TGTGCCAGCAGCCGTCCCAGGGGCGGGAACACTGAAGCTTTCTTT.

There are many counts of this clonotype. V usage is TRBV12-3 or TRBV12-4 and J usage is TRBJ1-2; D is undetermined. This CDR3 is 15 amino acids long. Trimming took off 6 bases at V and 0 bases at J, with 14 bases between the two ends. The CDR3 nucleotides are TGTGCCAGCAGCCCAGGACCGAGAACTAACTATGGCTACACCTTC. Its protein is CASSPGPRTNYGYTF.

As DNA, the CDR3 is TGCGCCAGCAGCTCCCCTAGCGGGGGCCCCGCAGATACGCAGTATTTT. Residues: CASSSPSGGPADTQYF. V and J are TRBV5-1 and TRBJ2-3, with 10 positions matching TRBD2. Germline V gives CDR1 SGHRS, CDR2 YFSETQ. The CDR3 contains 16 residues. The trim removed 3 bases at V and 4 bases at J, leaving 8 bases unmatched.

The V and J genes are TRBV10-2 and TRBJ1-2, with a weak D call TRBD1 (5 bases). This CDR3 comprises 14 residues. Germline assignment: CDR1 WSHSY and CDR2 SAAADI. Trimming took off 6 bases at V and 8 bases at J, with 19 bases between the two ends. The DNA of the CDR3 is TGCGCCAGCAGCCGCGAAGGGGATTTCTCCGGCTACACCTTC. Its translation is CASSREGDFSGYTF.

This clonotype has at least ten counts. V is TRBV12-3 or TRBV12-4 and J is TRBJ2-2; a weak D match, TRBD1 (6 bases). V was pared by 3 bases and J by 6 bases, with 11 bases between. CDR3 length: 14 residues. Here the CDR3 DNA reads TGTGCCAGCAGTTTCCCCACAGGGCCCGGGGAGCTGTTTTTT. This codes for CASSFPTGPGELFF.